Included here is one T cell receptor beta chain sequence, with context. Sequencing used immunoSEQ multiplex PCR; TCRdb keeps in-frame clones, though not all of them. The table includes more than 250,000 clones, more than 75% detected once. In germline, CDR1 is SGHRS, CDR2 YFSETQ. The CDR3 contains 15 residues. Trimming cost V 1 base and J 5 bases, with 16 bases left between them. The sample is drawn from a study of blood T cell repertoires in COVID-19. The chain links TRBV5-1 to TRBJ2-7; D is unclear. This receptor was obtained from a woman aged 50 to 60 with acute or convalescent COVID-19. The material sequenced was peripheral blood. The CDR3 DNA sequence: TGCGCCAGCAGCTTGACGGGTTATTATTCCGACGAGCAGTACTTC. Amino acids: CASSLTGYYSDEQYF. Together with reference TRBV5-1 and TRBJ2-7, the CDR3 gives the full variable domain: KAGVTQTPRYLIKTRGQQVTLSCSPISGHRSVSWYQQTPGQGLQFLFEYFSETQRNKGNFPGRFSGRQFSNSRSEMNVSTLELGDSALYLCASSLTGYYSDEQYFGPGTRLTVT.